In its sample, the clone carrying this T cell receptor (beta chain) was seen many times. The data are from a study of identical twins. This CDR3 contains 13 residues. The germline gives CDR1 MDHEN, CDR2 SYDVKM. V lost 4 bases to trimming and J lost 4 bases; unmatched junction nucleotides: 2. TCRdb analysed the 5' RACE reads with MiXCR anew, one entry per CDR3 protein. The sample has hundreds of thousands of distinct CDR3 sequences, about 9.4% seen once. These data were likewise used in another study, on yellow fever vaccine responses in identical twins.

Sequencing was carried out using PBMCs. The chain recombines TRBV28 with TRBJ2-3; TRBD2 agrees at 7 bases. This TCR was recovered from a young woman in good health. CDR3 bases: TGTGCCAGCAGTTGGGAGGGCGCAGATACGCAGTATTTT. Protein product: CASSWEGADTQYF.